Listed here are 32 T cell receptor beta chains from one sample, sequenced in a study of blood T cell repertoires in COVID-19 (TCRdb year 2020). Preparation of the library involved the immunoSEQ multiplex PCR assay. Imported from immuneACCESS, the table was reduced by TCRdb to in-frame sequences with V and J called. These copies leave out some clones; in studies compared against another copy, an unresolved V gene accounts for under half, and the cause of the remainder is not known. This sample gives 250,000 to 400,000 clones in total; around 89% of them show up just once. Of the sample, about 1.5% falls within the top ten clones. Sequencing used peripheral blood. The source of these receptors is a woman aged 25 to 45 with COVID-19, enrolled during active disease.

The chain employs TRBV5-1 and TRBJ1-2; TRBD1 aligns across 7 bases. Germline V gene data show CDR1 as SGHRS and CDR2 as YFSETQ. This CDR3 region has 15 residues. Trimming cost V 5 bases and J 8 bases; bases outside gene matches: 15. This CDR3 is CASRLWDSHLGGYTF. CDR3 DNA: TGCGCCAGCAGGCTCTGGGACAGTCATTTGGGAGGCTACACCTTC.

The J gene is TRBJ2-3, the V gene TRBV7-9, with TRBD1 matching over 11 bases. Trimming removed 7 bases from V and 2 bases from J; junction bases left unmatched: 2. The CDR3 totals 14 residues. Per germline, CDR1 SEHNR and CDR2 FQNEAQ (reference sequence). For the CDR3, the DNA is TGTGCCAGCACCGGACAGGGGGCCACAGATACGCAGTATTTT. As protein: CASTGQGATDTQYF.

The CDR3 reads CASSQGAGNTIYF. As DNA, the CDR3 is TGTGCCAGCTCACAGGGGGCTGGAAACACCATATATTTT. The chain links TRBV18 to TRBJ1-3; D possibly corresponds to TRBD1 (6 bases). Germline-derived CDR1 and CDR2 are KGHSH and LQKENI. Trimming shortened V by 4 bases and J by 2 bases, and 6 bases separated the two germline ends. This CDR3 comprises 13 residues.

V gene TRBV5-5 combines with J gene TRBJ1-5; TRBD1 is a possible D gene (5 bases). Between the trimmed V and J ends, which lost 5 bases and 6 bases, there was a span of 15 bases. The germline gives CDR1 SGHKS, CDR2 YYEKEE (reference sequence). CDR3 length: 14 amino acids. The CDR3 DNA sequence: TGTGCCAGCAGTCAGTCCAGGGTAGGTCAGCCCCAGCATTTT. Amino acids: CASSQSRVGQPQHF.

The genes are TRBV23-1 and TRBJ2-7; D is unresolved. TRBV23-1 is labeled an ORF, and its function is uncertain. The length of the CDR3 is 12 residues. V lost 5 bases to trimming and J lost 9 bases, with 14 bases between them. In nucleotides, the CDR3 is TGCGCCAGCAGTTACACCAACCAACCGCAGTACGTC. It translates to CASSYTNQPQYV.

This clone was detected only once. The rearrangement joins TRBV28 to TRBJ2-3; the D gene is possibly TRBD2 (6 bases). Trimming took off 4 bases at V and 5 bases at J, with 13 bases between the two ends. The CDR3 runs to 14 residues. The V gene's germline CDR1 is MDHEN and CDR2 SYDVKM. CDR3 loop: CASSYSTGEDTQYF. The DNA of the CDR3 is TGTGCCAGCAGTTATTCCACGGGGGAAGATACGCAGTATTTT.

J is TRBJ2-1 and V is TRBV18; 7 nucleotides agree with TRBD2. The CDR3 runs to 15 residues. The V gene's germline CDR1 is KGHSH and CDR2 LQKENI. J was trimmed by 5 bases and V by 4 bases; bases with no gene match: 8. CDR3 sequence reads: CASSQVWGGNNEQFF. Written as DNA, the CDR3 is TGTGCCAGCTCACAGGTCTGGGGAGGGAACAATGAGCAGTTCTTC.

The rearrangement joins TRBV28 to TRBJ1-1; TRBD1 matches 7 bases. V lost 6 bases and J lost 8; bases outside the gene matches: 9. The CDR3 extends over 13 amino acids. CDR1 and CDR2 (germline): MDHEN, SYDVKM. In nucleotides, the CDR3 is TGTGCCAGCAGATTCCCGGGACAGACCGAAGCTTTCTTT. It yields the protein CASRFPGQTEAFF. Variable domain in full (rest from reference TRBV28 and TRBJ1-1): DVKVTQSSRYLVKRTGEKVFLECVQDMDHENMFWYRQDPGLGLRLIYFSYDVKMKEKGDIPEGYSVSREKKERFSLILESASTNQTSMYLCASRFPGQTEAFFGQGTRLTVV.

The chain recombines TRBV5-4 with TRBJ1-2, with a weak D call TRBD1 (6 bases). The V gene's germline CDR1 is SGHNT and CDR2 YYREEE (reference sequence). The CDR3 spans 14 residues. V lost 2 bases and J lost 0, with 8 bases in between. The DNA of the CDR3 is TGTGCCAGCAGCTTCGGACAGTCTAACTATGGCTACACCTTC. This translates into CASSFGQSNYGYTF.

The chain links TRBV6-5 to TRBJ1-1; 7 nucleotides align to TRBD1. CDR3 size: 13 residues. Trimming cost V 7 bases and J 7 bases; bases outside gene matches: 9. Per germline, CDR1 MNHEY and CDR2 SVGAGI. The DNA for the CDR3 is TGTGCCAGCAACGATAAGGGGGCGAATGAAGCTTTCTTT. The encoded protein is CASNDKGANEAFF.

This chain links TRBV19 with TRBJ2-7; D unresolved. V lost 0 bases and J lost 0, with 9 bases in between. Looked up from germline, CDR1 is LNHDA and CDR2 is SQIVND (reference sequence). CDR3 length: 15 residues. CDR3 residues: CASSIDSTSSYEQYF. The CDR3 bases are TGTGCCAGTAGTATAGATAGTACGAGCTCCTACGAGCAGTACTTC. Drawing the rest from reference TRBV19 and TRBJ2-7, the complete variable domain is DGGITQSPKYLFRKEGQNVTLSCEQNLNHDAMYWYRQDPGQGLRLIYYSQIVNDFQKGDIAEGYSVSREKKESFPLTVTSAQKNPTAFYLCASSIDSTSSYEQYFGPGTRLTVT.

This chain joins TRBV6-5 and TRBJ2-2; 7 nucleotides align to TRBD2. The CDR3 covers 13 residues. V lost 8 bases and J lost 5; bases outside the gene matches: 5. Looked up from germline, CDR1 is MNHEY and CDR2 is SVGAGI. The CDR3, as DNA: TGTGCCAGCGCGTATAGCGGGACCGGGGAGCTGTTTTTT. Translating gives CASAYSGTGELFF.

Details on this clone: The sample carries other DNA sequences with the same CDR3. The genes are TRBV6-5 and TRBJ1-5; 7 bases are a match to TRBD1. CDR1 is MNHEY and CDR2 is SVGAGI in the germline V gene. The CDR3 contains 14 residues. Trimming cost V 5 bases and J 2 bases; bases outside gene matches: 3. The CDR3 DNA reads TGTGCCAGCAGTCCCGGGACAGGCAATCAGCCCCAGCATTTT. This translates into CASSPGTGNQPQHF.

V usage is TRBV14 and J usage is TRBJ2-3, with D uncertain. Germline V gene lookup returns CDR1 SGHDN and CDR2 FVKESK. Deletions cut 2 bases from V and 5 bases from J, with 20 bases between. This CDR3 region has 17 residues. The CDR3: CASSQFKEFPVVDTQYF. The CDR3 region has the DNA TGTGCCAGCAGCCAATTTAAAGAATTCCCGGTTGTAGATACGCAGTATTTT.

The chain is built from TRBV25-1 and TRBJ1-6; a weak D match, TRBD1 (6 bases). Trimming removed 9 bases from V and 3 bases from J, with 9 bases in between. Germline CDR1 MGHDK, CDR2 SYGVNS. CDR3 length: 13 amino acids. The CDR3 is CASGQNYNSPLHF. CDR3 DNA sequence: TGTGCCAGTGGACAGAACTATAATTCACCCCTCCACTTT.

This chain joins TRBV6-2 or TRBV6-3 and TRBJ2-1; weak D call: TRBD2 (6 bases). V was pared by 1 base and J by 9 bases, with 13 bases between. CDR1 is MNHEY and CDR2 is SVGEGT in the germline V gene. CDR3 length: 14 amino acids. CDR3 residues: CASSYWGGTREQFF. CDR3 nucleotides: TGTGCCAGCAGTTACTGGGGAGGTACGCGTGAGCAGTTCTTC.

The chain couples TRBV19 to TRBJ1-1; 10 nucleotides agree with TRBD1. The CDR3 consists of 13 residues. Germline CDR1 LNHDA, CDR2 SQIVND (reference sequence). With 3 bases clipped from V and 8 bases from J, the junction kept 3 bases outside the gene matches. As DNA, the CDR3 is TGTGCCAGTAGTATGGGGACAGGGGCAGAAGCTTTCTTT. Encoded protein: CASSMGTGAEAFF.

This clone was observed a few times. The chain combines TRBV5-1 with TRBJ1-1; 8 nucleotides agree with TRBD1. V dropped 3 bases and J dropped 5; count of bases not matched to a gene: 6. There are 14 residues in the CDR3. CDR1 SGHRS and CDR2 YFSETQ come from the germline V gene. Here the CDR3 reads CASSSGQGSTEAFF. In DNA form, the CDR3 reads TGCGCCAGCAGCTCCGGACAGGGAAGTACTGAAGCTTTCTTT.

This chain links TRBV7-2 with TRBJ2-5; 12 nucleotides match TRBD2. The CDR3 contains 16 residues. Trimming took 1 base from V and 5 from J; bases not matched to a gene: 5. Germline-derived CDR1 and CDR2 are SGHTA and FQGNSA. For the CDR3, the DNA is TGTGCCAGCAGCTTAGACCCGGGACTAGCGGGTGAGACCCAGTACTTC. This translates into CASSLDPGLAGETQYF.

The J gene is TRBJ1-1, the V gene TRBV19, with 8 bases that match TRBD1. Trimming cost V 5 bases and J 3 bases; bases outside gene matches: 11. The germline V gene has CDR1 LNHDA and CDR2 SQIVND (reference sequence). The length of the CDR3 is 16 residues. This chain's CDR3 is CASSDRDRGAHTEAFF. CDR3 DNA: TGTGCCAGTAGTGATCGCGACAGGGGAGCCCACACTGAAGCTTTCTTT.

The rearrangement uses TRBV4-2 and TRBJ2-3, with TRBD2 matching over 10 bases. J was trimmed by 7 bases and V by 3 bases; bases with no gene match: 13. The V gene's germline CDR1 is LGHNA and CDR2 YNFKEQ. This CDR3 comprises 17 residues. CDR3 sequence: CASSQLAGATILYTQYF. The CDR3 DNA reads TGTGCCAGCAGCCAGCTAGCGGGGGCCACCATCTTGTATACGCAGTATTTT.

This chain connects TRBV13 to TRBJ2-3; 8 nucleotides align to TRBD1. V shed 1 base and J 6 bases; nucleotides not matched to a gene: 3. The germline CDR1 and CDR2 sequences are PRHDT and FYEKMQ (reference sequence). This CDR3 has 14 residues. CDR3 DNA sequence: TGTGCCAGCAGCTTAGACAGGGGGAGGGATACGCAGTATTTT. It encodes CASSLDRGRDTQYF.

In its sample, this clone was seen once. V usage is TRBV11-2 and J usage is TRBJ2-5; the match to TRBD1 covers 7 bases. This CDR3 contains 14 residues. Germline CDR1 and CDR2: SGHAT and FQNNGV. Trimming cost V 6 bases and J 2 bases; bases outside gene matches: 6. DNA of the CDR3: TGTGCCAGCAGTTTGACAGGGACACAAGAGACCCAGTACTTC. This gives the protein CASSLTGTQETQYF. Full variable domain (outside the CDR3, taken from reference TRBV11-2 and TRBJ2-5): EAGVAQSPRYKIIEKRQSVAFWCNPISGHATLYWYQQILGQGPKLLIQFQNNGVVDDSQLPKDRFSAERLKGVDSTLKIQPAKLEDSAVYLCASSLTGTQETQYFGPGTRLLVL.

V usage is TRBV6-5 and J usage is TRBJ2-3; no reliable D call. Between the trimmed V and J ends, which lost 2 bases and 0 bases, there was a span of 6 bases. Germline V gene lookup returns CDR1 MNHEY and CDR2 SVGAGI. CDR3 length: 14 amino acids. The CDR3 nucleotides are TGTGCCAGCAGTTACCCAAAAAGCACAGATACGCAGTATTTT. Its translation: CASSYPKSTDTQYF.

The chain combines TRBV12-3 or TRBV12-4 with TRBJ1-2; D not resolved. The CDR3 extends over 11 amino acids. Trimming cost V 4 bases and J 7 bases, with 7 bases left between them. The CDR3 bases are TGTGCCAGCAGTTCACTTGGTGGCTACACCTTC. This sequence encodes CASSSLGGYTF.

The J gene is TRBJ2-3, the V gene TRBV7-3; 9 bases agree with TRBD2. This CDR3 comprises 14 residues. The trim removed 5 bases at V and 4 bases at J, leaving 4 bases unmatched. Germline V CDR1 and CDR2: SGHTA, FQGTGA. DNA for the CDR3: TGTGCCAGCAGCCACGGACTAGCGCCAGATACGCAGTATTTT. Translation gives CASSHGLAPDTQYF.

This rearrangement joins TRBV4-1 to TRBJ2-1; D is undetermined. The CDR3 has 15 amino acids. Per the germline V gene, CDR1 is MGHRA and CDR2 is YSYEKL. Trimming removed 0 bases at V and 6 bases at J, with 12 bases between. The CDR3 DNA sequence: TGCGCCAGCAGCCAAGATTCCGGGTTTGGCAATGAGCAGTTCTTC. Translating it yields CASSQDSGFGNEQFF.

The J gene is TRBJ1-6, the V gene TRBV7-9, with TRBD1 identical over 7 bases. Germline lookup yields CDR1 SEHNR and CDR2 FQNEAQ (reference sequence). The CDR3 sequence is 14 residues long. V lost 4 bases to trimming and J lost 7 bases; unmatched junction nucleotides: 4. The CDR3 region is CASSSGTANSPLHF. CDR3 coding DNA: TGTGCCAGCAGCTCCGGGACAGCCAATTCACCCCTCCACTTT.

The chain recombines TRBV10-3 with TRBJ2-1, with TRBD2 matching 9 bases. Looked up from germline, CDR1 is ENHRY and CDR2 is SYGVKD. The CDR3 totals 16 residues. With V trimmed by 6 bases and J by 1 base, 7 bases remained unmatched. The CDR3 is CAIRNPTSGSYNEQFF. The CDR3 bases are TGTGCCATCAGAAATCCGACTAGCGGATCCTACAATGAGCAGTTCTTC.

Only one count was recorded for this clone. This chain joins TRBV21-1 and TRBJ1-5. TRBV21-1 is given as a pseudogene. CDR3 size: 16 residues. The CDR3 here is CASSKIATEKNQPQHF. CDR3 nucleotides: TGTGCCAGCAGCAAAATTGCGACTGAAAAAAATCAGCCCCAGCATTTT.

This chain connects TRBV5-1 to TRBJ2-2; unclear D gene. The CDR3 sequence is 14 residues long. Germline-derived CDR1 and CDR2 are SGHRS and YFSETQ. Trimming took off 2 bases at V and 5 bases at J, with 10 bases between the two ends. The DNA for the CDR3 is TGCGCCAGCAGCTTCTTAGATCCGACCGGGGAGCTGTTTTTT. Its translation is CASSFLDPTGELFF.

Remarks on this clone: Distinct nucleotide sequences in the sample also encode this CDR3. CDR3 amino acids: CSVLGRAGGPRFTGELFF. CDR3 in DNA: TGCAGCGTTCTCGGTCGGGCGGGGGGTCCCCGATTCACCGGGGAGCTGTTTTTT. The chain carries TRBV29-1 and TRBJ2-2, with 8 bases aligning to TRBD2. This CDR3 is 18 amino acids long. V trimming: 5 bases; J trimming: 4 bases; junction bases outside the gene matches: 18. In germline, CDR1 is SQVTM, CDR2 ANQGSEA.